This T cell receptor beta chain was captured by sequencing in a study of patients and donors after allogeneic stem cell transplantation (dated by TCRdb to the early 2020s). Receptor amplification or capture employed RT-PCR. Sequencing took place on a NextSeq 550. Using fastp trimming at Q25 and MiXCR clonotype assembly, TCRdb reanalyzed the public sequencing data and kept in-frame beta chains. Every distinct CDR3 protein forms one entry, paired with its most common genes and DNA. Here the sample has fewer than 500,000 distinct CDR3 sequences; 16% occur a single time. The ten largest account for less than 9.5% of the sample. On this clonotype itself: There is no known antigen for this receptor. No much larger clone is present one base from it, and per-base qualities are unavailable.

CDR1 and CDR2, per the germline V gene, are LGHNA and YNFKEQ. V is cut by 0 bases and J by 2 bases, and the space between the germline ends is 11 bases. The CDR3 starts with the cysteine, ends with the phenylalanine, and has 15 residues. This entry keeps only the CDR3 DNA: 45 bases, framed from base 1. Sample: blood, either unsorted or a sorted T cell fraction (not recorded which). The chain uses TRBV4-2 and TRBJ2-7, and TRBD1 may be the D gene, going by 6 matching bases. This TCR was sampled from a human donor who was either an allogeneic HSCT recipient or a stem cell or donor lymphocyte infusion donor (not recorded which). It is not recorded whose cells these are; they may come from a transplant donor. The CDR3 protein is CASSQDLWGPYEQYF. The DNA sequence is given as TGTGCCAGCAGCCAAGACCTATGGGGGCCCTACGAGCAGTACTTC.